This TCR beta chain is drawn from a study of shared clonotypes between healthy human individuals. There are 14 residues in the CDR3. Trimming shortened V by 6 bases and J by 5 bases, and 16 bases separated the two germline ends. Germline V CDR1 and CDR2: MNHNS, SASEGT. Repertoires were generated with immunoSEQ multiplex PCR, while TCRdb's copy carries only in-frame clones and drops some. The data show about 750,000 clones, 85% to 95% seen once. CD45RO negativity and positive selection for CCR7 defined naive CD8 cells, a population that excluded terminally differentiated effector memory CD45RA+ cells.

The TCR originated in a man aged 30-40 years in good health. The V call is TRBV6-1, the J call TRBJ1-1, with a possible D match to TRBD1 (6 bases). The source material was naive CD8+ T cells sorted from blood. The CDR3 DNA reads TGTGCCAGCAGATTCAGGGGCGGGGGGACTGAAGCTTTCTTT. This translates into CASRFRGGGTEAFF.